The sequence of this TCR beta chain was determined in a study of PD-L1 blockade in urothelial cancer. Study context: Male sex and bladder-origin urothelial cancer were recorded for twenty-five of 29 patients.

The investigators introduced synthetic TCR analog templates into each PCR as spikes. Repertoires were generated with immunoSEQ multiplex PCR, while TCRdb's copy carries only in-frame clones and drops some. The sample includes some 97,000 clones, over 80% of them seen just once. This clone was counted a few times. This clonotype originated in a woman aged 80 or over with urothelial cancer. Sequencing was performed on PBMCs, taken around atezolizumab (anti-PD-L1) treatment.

CDR3 region: CASSPGGATGELFF. Written as DNA, the CDR3 is TGCGCCAGCAGCCCAGGGGGAGCTACCGGGGAGCTGTTTTTT. This chain uses TRBV5-1 with TRBJ2-2; 7 bases are shared with TRBD1. The CDR3 is 14 residues long. V dropped 4 bases and J dropped 5; count of bases not matched to a gene: 5. Germline CDR1 and CDR2: SGHRS and YFSETQ.